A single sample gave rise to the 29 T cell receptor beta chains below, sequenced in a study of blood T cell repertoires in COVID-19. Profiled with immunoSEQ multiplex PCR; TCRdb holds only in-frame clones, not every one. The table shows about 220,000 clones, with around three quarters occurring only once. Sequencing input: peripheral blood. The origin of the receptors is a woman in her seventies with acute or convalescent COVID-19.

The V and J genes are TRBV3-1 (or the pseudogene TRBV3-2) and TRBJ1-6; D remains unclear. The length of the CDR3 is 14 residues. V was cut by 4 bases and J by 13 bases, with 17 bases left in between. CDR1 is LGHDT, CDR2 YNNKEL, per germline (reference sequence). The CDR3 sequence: CASSLQESRRPLHF. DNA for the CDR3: TGTGCCAGCAGCCTCCAAGAGTCGAGGCGGCCCCTCCACTTT.

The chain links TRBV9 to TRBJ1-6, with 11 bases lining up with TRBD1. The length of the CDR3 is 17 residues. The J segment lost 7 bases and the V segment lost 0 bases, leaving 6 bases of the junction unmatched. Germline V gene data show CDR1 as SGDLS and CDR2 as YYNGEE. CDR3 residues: CASSVAPDRGLNSPLHF. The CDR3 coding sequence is TGTGCCAGCAGCGTAGCTCCGGACAGGGGGCTGAATTCACCCCTCCACTTT. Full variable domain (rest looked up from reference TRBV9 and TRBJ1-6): DSGVTQTPKHLITATGQRVTLRCSPRSGDLSVYWYQQSLDQGLQFLIQYYNGEERAKGNILERFSAQQFPDLHSELNLSSLELGDSALYFCASSVAPDRGLNSPLHFGNGTRLTVT.

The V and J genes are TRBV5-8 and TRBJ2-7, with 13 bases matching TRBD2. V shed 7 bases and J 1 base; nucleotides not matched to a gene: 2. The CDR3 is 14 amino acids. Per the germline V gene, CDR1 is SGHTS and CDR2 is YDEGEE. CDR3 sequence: CASSGLAGSYEQYF. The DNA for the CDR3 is TGTGCCAGCTCGGGACTAGCGGGGTCCTACGAGCAGTACTTC.

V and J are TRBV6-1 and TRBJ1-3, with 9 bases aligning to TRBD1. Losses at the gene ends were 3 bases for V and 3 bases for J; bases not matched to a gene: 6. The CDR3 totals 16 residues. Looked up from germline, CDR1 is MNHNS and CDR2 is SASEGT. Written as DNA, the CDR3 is TGTGCCAGCAGTGACCGGACAGGGGCGGGTGGAAACACCATATATTTT. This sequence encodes CASSDRTGAGGNTIYF.

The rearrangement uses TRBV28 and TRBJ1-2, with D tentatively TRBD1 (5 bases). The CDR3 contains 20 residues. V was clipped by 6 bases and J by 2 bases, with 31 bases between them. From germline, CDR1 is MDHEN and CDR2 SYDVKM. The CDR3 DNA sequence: TGTGCCAGCAGGGGGGGGGTCGGACGTACTGCTGCCTTGGGGAACTATGGCTACACCTTC. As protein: CASRGGVGRTAALGNYGYTF.

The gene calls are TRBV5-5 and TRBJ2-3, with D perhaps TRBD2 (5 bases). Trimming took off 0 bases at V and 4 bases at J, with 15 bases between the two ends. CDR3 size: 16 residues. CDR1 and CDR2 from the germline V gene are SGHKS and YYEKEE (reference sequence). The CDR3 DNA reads TGTGCCAGCAGCTTGGCCGTGAGGGCTTCAGCAGATACGCAGTATTTT. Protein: CASSLAVRASADTQYF.

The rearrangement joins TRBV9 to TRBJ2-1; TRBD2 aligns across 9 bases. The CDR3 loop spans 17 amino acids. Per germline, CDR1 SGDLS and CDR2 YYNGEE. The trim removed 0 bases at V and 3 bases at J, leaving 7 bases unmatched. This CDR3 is CASSVAARGGLYNEQFF. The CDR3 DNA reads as TGTGCCAGCAGCGTAGCTGCGCGGGGGGGCCTCTACAATGAGCAGTTCTTC.

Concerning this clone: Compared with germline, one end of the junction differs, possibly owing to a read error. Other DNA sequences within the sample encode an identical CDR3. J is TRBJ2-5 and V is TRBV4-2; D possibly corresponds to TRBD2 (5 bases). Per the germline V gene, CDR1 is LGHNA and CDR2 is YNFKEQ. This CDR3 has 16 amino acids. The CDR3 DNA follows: TGTGCCAGTAGCCAAGGAATCGGTTCGGGAAGTGAGACCCAGTACTTC. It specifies CASSQGIGSGSETQYF.

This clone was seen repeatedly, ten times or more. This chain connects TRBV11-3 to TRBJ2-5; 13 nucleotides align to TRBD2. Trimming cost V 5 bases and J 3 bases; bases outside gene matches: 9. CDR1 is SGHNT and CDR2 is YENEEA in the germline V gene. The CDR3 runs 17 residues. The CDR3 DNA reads TGTGCCAGCAGCCGCCGACTAGCGGGGGGAAATAAAGAGACCCAGTACTTC. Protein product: CASSRRLAGGNKETQYF.

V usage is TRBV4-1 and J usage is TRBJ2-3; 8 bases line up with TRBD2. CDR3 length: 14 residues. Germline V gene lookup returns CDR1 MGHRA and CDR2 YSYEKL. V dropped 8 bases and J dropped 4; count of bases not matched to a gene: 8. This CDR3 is CASRPPGGADTQYF. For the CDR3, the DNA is TGCGCCAGCCGACCGCCCGGGGGGGCAGATACGCAGTATTTT.

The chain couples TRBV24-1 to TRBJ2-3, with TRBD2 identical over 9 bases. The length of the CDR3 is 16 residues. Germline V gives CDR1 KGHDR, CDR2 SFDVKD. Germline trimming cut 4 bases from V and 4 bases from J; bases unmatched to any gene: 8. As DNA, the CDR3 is TGTGCCACCAGTGACTACCAGCGGGGGGCCGCAGATACGCAGTATTTT. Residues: CATSDYQRGAADTQYF.

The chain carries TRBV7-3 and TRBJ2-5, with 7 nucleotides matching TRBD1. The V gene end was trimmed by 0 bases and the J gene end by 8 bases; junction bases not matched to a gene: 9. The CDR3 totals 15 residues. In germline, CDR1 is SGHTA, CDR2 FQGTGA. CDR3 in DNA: TGTGCCAGCAGCTTAACGCCGGGACAGAAAGGCACCCAGTACTTC. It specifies CASSLTPGQKGTQYF.

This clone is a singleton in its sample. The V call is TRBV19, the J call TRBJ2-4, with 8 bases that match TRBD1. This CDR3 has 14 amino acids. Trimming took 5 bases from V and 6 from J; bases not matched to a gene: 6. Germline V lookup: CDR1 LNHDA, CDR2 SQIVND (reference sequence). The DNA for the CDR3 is TGTGCCAGTAGTCGCTCGGGACAGGTAAACATTCAGTACTTC. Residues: CASSRSGQVNIQYF.

The CDR3 bases are TGCGCCAGCAGCTTGGTCCCACAGGGGGATAATTCACCCCTCCACTTT. This sequence encodes CASSLVPQGDNSPLHF. J is TRBJ1-6 and V is TRBV5-1; 8 bases fit TRBD1. The germline V gene has CDR1 SGHRS and CDR2 YFSETQ. With V trimmed by 0 bases and J by 5 bases, 4 bases remained unmatched. There are 16 residues in the CDR3.

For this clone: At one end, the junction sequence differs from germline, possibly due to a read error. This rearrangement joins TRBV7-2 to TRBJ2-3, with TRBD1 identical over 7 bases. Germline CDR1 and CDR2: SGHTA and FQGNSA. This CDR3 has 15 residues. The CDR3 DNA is TGTGCCAGCAGTTTAGAAGGGGGCCCCACAGATACGCAGTATTTT. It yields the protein CASSLEGGPTDTQYF.

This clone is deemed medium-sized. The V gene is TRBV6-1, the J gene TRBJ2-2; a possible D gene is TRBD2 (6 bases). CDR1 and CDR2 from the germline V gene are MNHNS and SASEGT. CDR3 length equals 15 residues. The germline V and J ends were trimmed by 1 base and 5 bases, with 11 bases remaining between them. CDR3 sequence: CASSEGGVVTGELFF. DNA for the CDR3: TGTGCCAGCAGTGAAGGGGGGGTGGTAACCGGGGAGCTGTTTTTT.

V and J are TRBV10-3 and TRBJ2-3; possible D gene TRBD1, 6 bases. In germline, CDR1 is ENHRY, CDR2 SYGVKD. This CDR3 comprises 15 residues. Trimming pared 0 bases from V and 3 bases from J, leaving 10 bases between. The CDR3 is CAISESGRGTDTQYF. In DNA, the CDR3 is TGTGCCATCAGTGAGTCGGGCAGGGGAACAGATACGCAGTATTTT.

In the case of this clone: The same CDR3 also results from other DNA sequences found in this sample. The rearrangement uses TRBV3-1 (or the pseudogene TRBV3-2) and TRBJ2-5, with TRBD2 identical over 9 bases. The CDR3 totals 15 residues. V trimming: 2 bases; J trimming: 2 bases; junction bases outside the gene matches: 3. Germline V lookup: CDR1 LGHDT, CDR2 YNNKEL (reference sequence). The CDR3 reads CASSQTSGGQETQYF. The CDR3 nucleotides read TGTGCCAGCAGCCAAACCAGCGGGGGGCAAGAGACCCAGTACTTC.

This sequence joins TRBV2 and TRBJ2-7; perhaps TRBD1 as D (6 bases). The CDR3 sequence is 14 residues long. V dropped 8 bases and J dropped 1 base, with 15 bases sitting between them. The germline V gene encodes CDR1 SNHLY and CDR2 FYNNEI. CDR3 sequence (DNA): TGTGCCAGCCATGAACAGGGCTTATCCTACGAGCAGTACTTC. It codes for CASHEQGLSYEQYF.

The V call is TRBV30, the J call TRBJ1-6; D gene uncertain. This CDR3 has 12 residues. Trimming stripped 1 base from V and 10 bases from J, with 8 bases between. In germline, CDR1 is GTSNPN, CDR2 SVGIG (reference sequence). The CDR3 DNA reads TGTGCCTGGAGTGAACAGAGATCACCCCTCCACTTT. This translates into CAWSEQRSPLHF. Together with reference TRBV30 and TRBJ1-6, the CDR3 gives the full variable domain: SQTIHQWPATLVQPVGSPLSLECTVEGTSNPNLYWYRQAAGRGLQLLFYSVGIGQISSEVPQNLSASRPQDRQFILSSKKLLLSDSGFYLCAWSEQRSPLHFGNGTRLTVT.

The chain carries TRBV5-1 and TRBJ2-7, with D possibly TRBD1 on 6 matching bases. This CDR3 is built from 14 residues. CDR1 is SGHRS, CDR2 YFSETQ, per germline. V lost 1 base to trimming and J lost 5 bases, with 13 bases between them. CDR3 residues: CASSLLPQGHEQYF. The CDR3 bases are TGCGCCAGCAGCTTGTTGCCACAGGGCCACGAGCAGTACTTC.

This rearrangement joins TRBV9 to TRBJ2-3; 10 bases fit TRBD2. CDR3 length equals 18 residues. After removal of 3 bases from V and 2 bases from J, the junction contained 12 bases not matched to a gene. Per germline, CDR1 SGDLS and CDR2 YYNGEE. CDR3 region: CASSAPLAGGDHTDTQYF. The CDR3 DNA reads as TGTGCCAGCAGCGCCCCGTTAGCGGGGGGTGATCACACAGATACGCAGTATTTT.

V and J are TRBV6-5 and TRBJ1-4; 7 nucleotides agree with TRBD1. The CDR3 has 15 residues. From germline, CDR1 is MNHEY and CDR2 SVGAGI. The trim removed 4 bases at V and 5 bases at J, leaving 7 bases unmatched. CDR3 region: CASSFGQVPNEKLFF. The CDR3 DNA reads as TGTGCCAGCAGTTTTGGACAGGTGCCGAATGAAAAACTGTTTTTT.

In DNA, the CDR3 is TGTGCCAGCAGCTTAGGACTAGCGGGGGCGACGCAGTATTTT. Its protein is CASSLGLAGATQYF. The chain recombines TRBV14 with TRBJ2-3, with 13 bases identical to TRBD2. This CDR3 has 14 amino acids. Per the germline V gene, CDR1 is SGHDN and CDR2 is FVKESK. Trimming cost V 5 bases and J 9 bases; bases outside gene matches: 5.

CDR3 residues: CASSYLGSNYEQYV. The CDR3 DNA sequence: TGTGCCAGCAGTTATTTGGGCTCTAACTACGAGCAGTACGTC. The chain uses TRBV6-6 and TRBJ2-7; no clear D. Germline V gives CDR1 MNHNY, CDR2 SVGAGI (reference sequence). Trimming stripped 3 bases from V and 3 bases from J, with 12 bases between. The CDR3 has 14 residues.

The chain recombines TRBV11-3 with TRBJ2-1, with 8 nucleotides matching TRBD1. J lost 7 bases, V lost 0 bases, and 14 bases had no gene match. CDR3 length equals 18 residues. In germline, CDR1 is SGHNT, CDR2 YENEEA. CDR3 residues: CASSLDSSQGALRNEQFF. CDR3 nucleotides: TGTGCCAGCAGCTTAGACTCCTCCCAGGGGGCTCTGAGGAATGAGCAGTTCTTC. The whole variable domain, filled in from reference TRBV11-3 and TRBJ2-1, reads EAGVVQSPRYKIIEKKQPVAFWCNPISGHNTLYWYLQNLGQGPELLIRYENEEAVDDSQLPKDRFSAERLKGVDSTLKIQPAELGDSAVYLCASSLDSSQGALRNEQFFGPGTRLTVL.

The DNA of the CDR3 is TGTGCCAGCAGTGACAGGGGGTCCCTTTATGGCTACACCTTC. Amino acid sequence: CASSDRGSLYGYTF. This chain uses TRBV2 with TRBJ1-2, with TRBD1 matching 7 bases. The trim removed 3 bases at V and 5 bases at J, leaving 6 bases unmatched. The CDR3 runs 14 residues. Looked up from germline, CDR1 is SNHLY and CDR2 is FYNNEI. Looking up the rest from reference TRBV2 and TRBJ1-2 gives the full variable domain: EPEVTQTPSHQVTQMGQEVILRCVPISNHLYFYWYRQILGQKVEFLVSFYNNEISEKSEIFDDQFSVERPDGSNFTLKIRSTKLEDSAMYFCASSDRGSLYGYTFGSGTRLTVV.

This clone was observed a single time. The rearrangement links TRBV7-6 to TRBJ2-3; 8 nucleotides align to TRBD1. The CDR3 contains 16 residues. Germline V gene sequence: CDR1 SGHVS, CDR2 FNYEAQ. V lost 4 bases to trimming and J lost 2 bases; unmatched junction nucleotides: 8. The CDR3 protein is CASSSGQGRYTDTQYF. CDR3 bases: TGTGCCAGCAGCTCCGGACAGGGAAGGTACACAGATACGCAGTATTTT.

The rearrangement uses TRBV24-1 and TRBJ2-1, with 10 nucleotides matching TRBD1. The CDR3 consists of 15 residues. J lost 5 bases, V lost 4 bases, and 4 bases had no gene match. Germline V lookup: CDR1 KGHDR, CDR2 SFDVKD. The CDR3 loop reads CATSDPGQGNNEQFF. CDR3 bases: TGTGCCACCAGTGACCCGGGACAGGGGAACAATGAGCAGTTCTTC.